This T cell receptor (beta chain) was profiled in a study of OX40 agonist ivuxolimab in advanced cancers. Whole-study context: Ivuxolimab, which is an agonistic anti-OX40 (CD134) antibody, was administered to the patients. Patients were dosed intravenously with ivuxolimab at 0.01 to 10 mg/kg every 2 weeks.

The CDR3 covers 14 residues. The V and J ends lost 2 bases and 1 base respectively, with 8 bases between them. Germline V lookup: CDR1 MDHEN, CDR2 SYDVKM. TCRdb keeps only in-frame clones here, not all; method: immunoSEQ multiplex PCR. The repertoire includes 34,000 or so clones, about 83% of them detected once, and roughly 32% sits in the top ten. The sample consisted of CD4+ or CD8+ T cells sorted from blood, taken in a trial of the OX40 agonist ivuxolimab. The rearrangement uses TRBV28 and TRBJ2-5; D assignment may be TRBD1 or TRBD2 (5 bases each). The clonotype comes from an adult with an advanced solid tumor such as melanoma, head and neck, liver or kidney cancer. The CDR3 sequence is CASSLPGRQETQYF. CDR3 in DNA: TGTGCCAGCAGTTTACCGGGACGCCAAGAGACCCAGTACTTC.